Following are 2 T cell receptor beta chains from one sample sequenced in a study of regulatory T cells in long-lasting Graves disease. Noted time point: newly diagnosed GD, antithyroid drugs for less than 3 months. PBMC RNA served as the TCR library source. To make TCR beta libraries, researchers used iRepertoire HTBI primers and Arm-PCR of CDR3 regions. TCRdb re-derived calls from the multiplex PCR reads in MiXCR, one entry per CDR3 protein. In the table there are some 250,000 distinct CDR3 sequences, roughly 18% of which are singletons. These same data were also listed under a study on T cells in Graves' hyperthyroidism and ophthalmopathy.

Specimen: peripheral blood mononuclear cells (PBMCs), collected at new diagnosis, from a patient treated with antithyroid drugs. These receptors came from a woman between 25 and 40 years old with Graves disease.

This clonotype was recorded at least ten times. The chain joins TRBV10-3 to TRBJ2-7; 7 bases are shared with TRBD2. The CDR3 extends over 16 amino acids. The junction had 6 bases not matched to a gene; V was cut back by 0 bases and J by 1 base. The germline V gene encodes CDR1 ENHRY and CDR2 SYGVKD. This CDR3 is CAISESGSGSSYEQYF. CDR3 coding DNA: TGTGCCATCAGTGAGTCGGGTAGCGGGTCTTCCTACGAGCAGTACTTC.

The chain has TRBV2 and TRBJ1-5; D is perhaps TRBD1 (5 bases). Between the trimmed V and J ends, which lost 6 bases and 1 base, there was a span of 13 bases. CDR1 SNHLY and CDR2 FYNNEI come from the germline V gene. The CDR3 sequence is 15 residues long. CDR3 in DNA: TGTGCCAGCAGGATACAGGAGTCCAGCAATCAGCCCCAGCATTTT. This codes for CASRIQESSNQPQHF.